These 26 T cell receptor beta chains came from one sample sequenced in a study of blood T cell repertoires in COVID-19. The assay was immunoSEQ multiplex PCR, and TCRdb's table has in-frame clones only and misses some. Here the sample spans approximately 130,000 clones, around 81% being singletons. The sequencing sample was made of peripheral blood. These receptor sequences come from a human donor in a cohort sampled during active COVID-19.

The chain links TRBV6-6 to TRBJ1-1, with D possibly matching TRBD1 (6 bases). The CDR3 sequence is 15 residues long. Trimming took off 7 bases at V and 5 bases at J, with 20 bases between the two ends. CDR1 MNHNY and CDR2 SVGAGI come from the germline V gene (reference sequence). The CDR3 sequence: CASIPQGRMGTEAFF. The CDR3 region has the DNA TGTGCCAGCATTCCACAGGGCAGGATGGGGACTGAAGCTTTCTTT.

The CDR3 spells CASRTTGYEQYF. The DNA for the CDR3 is TGTGCCAGCAGAACGACAGGCTACGAGCAGTACTTC. The chain recombines TRBV6-5 with TRBJ2-7; possible D gene TRBD1, 6 bases. CDR1 is MNHEY and CDR2 is SVGAGI in the germline V gene. The CDR3 length is 12 residues. Trimming stripped 6 bases from V and 3 bases from J, with 9 bases between.

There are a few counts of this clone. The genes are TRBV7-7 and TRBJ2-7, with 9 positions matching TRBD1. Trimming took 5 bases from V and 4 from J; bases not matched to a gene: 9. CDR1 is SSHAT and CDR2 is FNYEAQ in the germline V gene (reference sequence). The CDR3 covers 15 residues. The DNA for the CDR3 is TGTGCCAGCAGCACAGGACAGGGGCCGGGGTACGAGCAGTACTTC. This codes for CASSTGQGPGYEQYF. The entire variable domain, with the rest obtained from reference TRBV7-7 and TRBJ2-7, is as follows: GAGVSQSPRYKVTKRGQDVTLRCDPISSHATLYWYQQALGQGPEFLTYFNYEAQPDKSGLPSDRFSAERPEGSISTLTIQRTEQRDSAMYRCASSTGQGPGYEQYFGPGTRLTVT.

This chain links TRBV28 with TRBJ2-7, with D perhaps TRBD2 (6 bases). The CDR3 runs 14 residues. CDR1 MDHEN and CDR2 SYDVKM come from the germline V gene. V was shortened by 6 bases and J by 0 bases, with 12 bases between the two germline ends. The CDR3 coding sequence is TGTGCCAGCAGGGGACTTCTCAGCTCCTACGAGCAGTACTTC. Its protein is CASRGLLSSYEQYF.

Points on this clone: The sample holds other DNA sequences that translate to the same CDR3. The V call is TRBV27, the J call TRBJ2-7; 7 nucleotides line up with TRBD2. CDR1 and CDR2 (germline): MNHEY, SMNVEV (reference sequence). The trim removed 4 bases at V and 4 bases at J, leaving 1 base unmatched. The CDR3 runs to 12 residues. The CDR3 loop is CASSSGGYEQYF. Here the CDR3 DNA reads TGTGCCAGCAGTTCCGGGGGGTACGAGCAGTACTTC.

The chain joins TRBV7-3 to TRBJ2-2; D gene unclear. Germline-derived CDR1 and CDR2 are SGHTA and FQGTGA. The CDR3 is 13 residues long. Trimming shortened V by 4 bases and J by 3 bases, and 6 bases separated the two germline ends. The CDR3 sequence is CASSSVYTGELFF. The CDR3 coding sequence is TGTGCCAGCAGCTCCGTCTACACCGGGGAGCTGTTTTTT.

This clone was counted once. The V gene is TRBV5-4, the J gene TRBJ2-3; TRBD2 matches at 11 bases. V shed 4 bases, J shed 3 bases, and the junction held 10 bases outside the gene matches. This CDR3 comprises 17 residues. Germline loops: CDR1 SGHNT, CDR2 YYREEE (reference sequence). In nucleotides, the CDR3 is TGTGCCAGCAGCCTACAAATTAGCGGGGGGGAAACAGATACGCAGTATTTT. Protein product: CASSLQISGGETDTQYF. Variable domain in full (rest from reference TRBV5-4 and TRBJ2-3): ETGVTQSPTHLIKTRGQQVTLRCSSQSGHNTVSWYQQALGQGPQFIFQYYREEENGRGNFPPRFSGLQFPNYSSELNVNALELDDSALYLCASSLQISGGETDTQYFGPGTRLTVL.

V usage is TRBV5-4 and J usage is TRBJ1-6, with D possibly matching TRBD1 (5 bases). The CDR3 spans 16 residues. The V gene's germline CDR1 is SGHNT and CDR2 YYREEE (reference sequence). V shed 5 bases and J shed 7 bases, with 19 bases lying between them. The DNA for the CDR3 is TGTGCCAGCAGTTCCGGGGGAGGGGAGGGCAATTCACCCCTCCACTTT. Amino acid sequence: CASSSGGGEGNSPLHF.

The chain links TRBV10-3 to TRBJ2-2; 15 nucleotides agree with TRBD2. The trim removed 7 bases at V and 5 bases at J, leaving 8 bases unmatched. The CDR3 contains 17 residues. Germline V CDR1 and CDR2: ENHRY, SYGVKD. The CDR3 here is CAITPGLAGGQTGELFF. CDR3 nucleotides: TGTGCCATCACCCCGGGACTAGCGGGGGGTCAAACCGGGGAGCTGTTTTTT.

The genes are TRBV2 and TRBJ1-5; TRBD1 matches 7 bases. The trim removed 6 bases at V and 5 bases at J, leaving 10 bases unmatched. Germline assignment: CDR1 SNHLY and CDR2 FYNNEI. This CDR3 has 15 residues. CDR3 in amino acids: CASRNRQGSDQPQHF. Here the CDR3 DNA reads TGTGCCAGCAGAAACCGACAGGGATCGGATCAGCCCCAGCATTTT.

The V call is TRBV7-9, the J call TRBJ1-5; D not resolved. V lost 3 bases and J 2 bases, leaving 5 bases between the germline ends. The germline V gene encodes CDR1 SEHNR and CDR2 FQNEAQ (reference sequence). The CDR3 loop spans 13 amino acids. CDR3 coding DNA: TGTGCCAGCAGCTTCCAGGGCAATCAGCCCCAGCATTTT. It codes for CASSFQGNQPQHF.

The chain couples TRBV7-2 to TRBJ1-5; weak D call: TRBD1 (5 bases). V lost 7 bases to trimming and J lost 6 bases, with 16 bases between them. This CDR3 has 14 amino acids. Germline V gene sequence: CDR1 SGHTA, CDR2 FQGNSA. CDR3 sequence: CASNSAAGPQPQHF. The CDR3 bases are TGTGCCAGCAACTCGGCGGCAGGGCCTCAGCCCCAGCATTTT.

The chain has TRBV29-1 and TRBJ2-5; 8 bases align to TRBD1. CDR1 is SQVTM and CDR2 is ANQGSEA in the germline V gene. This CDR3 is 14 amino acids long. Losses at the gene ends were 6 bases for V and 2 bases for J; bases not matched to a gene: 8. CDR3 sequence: CSVHDRGPQETQYF. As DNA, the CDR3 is TGCAGCGTACACGACAGGGGCCCACAAGAGACCCAGTACTTC.

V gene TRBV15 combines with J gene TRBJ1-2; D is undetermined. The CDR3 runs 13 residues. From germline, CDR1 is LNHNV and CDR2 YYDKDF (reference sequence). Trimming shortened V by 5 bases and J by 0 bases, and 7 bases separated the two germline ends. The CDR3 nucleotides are TGTGCCACCAGCTACCGAGCTAACTATGGCTACACCTTC. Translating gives CATSYRANYGYTF.

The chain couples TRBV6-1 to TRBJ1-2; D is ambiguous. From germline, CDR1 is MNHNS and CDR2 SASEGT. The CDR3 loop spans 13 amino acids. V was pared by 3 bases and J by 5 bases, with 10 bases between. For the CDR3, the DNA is TGTGCCAGCAGTGAGGGGAGAACATATGGCTACACCTTC. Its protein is CASSEGRTYGYTF.

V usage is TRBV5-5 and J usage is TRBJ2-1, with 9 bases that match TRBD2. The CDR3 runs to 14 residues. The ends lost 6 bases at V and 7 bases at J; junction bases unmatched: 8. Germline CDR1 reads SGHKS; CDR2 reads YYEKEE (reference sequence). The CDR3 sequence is CASILSGGSNEQFF. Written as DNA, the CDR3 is TGTGCCAGCATCCTTAGCGGGGGTAGTAATGAGCAGTTCTTC.

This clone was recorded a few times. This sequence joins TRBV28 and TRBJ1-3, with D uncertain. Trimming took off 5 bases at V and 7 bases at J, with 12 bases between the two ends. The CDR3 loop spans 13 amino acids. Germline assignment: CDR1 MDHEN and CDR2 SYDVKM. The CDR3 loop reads CASSLGLRNTIYF. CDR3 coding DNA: TGTGCCAGCAGTCTTGGACTGAGGAACACCATATATTTT.

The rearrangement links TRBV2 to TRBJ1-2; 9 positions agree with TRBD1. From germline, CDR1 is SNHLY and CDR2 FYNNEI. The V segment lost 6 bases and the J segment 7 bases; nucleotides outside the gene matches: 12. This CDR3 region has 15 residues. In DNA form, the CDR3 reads TGTGCCAGCAGAGAAAACAGGGGGCAAGTTTCTGGCTACACCTTC. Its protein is CASRENRGQVSGYTF.

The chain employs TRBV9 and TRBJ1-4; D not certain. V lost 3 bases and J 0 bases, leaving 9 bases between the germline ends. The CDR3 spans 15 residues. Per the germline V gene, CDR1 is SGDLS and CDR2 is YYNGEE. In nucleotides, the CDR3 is TGTGCCAGCAGCGCGCGGCACTCAACTAATGAAAAACTGTTTTTT. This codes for CASSARHSTNEKLFF.

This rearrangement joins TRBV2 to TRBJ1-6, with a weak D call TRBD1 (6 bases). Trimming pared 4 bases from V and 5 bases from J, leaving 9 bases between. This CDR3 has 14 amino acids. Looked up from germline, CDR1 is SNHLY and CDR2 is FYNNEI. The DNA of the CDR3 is TGTGCCAGCAGTGCCAACAGGGATAATTCACCCCTCCACTTT. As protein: CASSANRDNSPLHF.

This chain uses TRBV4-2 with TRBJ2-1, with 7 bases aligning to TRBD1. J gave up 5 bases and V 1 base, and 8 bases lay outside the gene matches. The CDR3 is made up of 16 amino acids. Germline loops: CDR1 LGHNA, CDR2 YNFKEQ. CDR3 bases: TGTGCCAGCAGCCAAGTTCCCGGGACAGACAACAATGAGCAGTTCTTC. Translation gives CASSQVPGTDNNEQFF.

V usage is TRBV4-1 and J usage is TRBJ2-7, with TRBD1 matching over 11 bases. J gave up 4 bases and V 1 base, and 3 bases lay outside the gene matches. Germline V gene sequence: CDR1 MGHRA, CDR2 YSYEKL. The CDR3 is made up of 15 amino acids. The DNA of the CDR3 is TGCGCCAGCAGCCAAGGGGGACAGGGGGGATACGAGCAGTACTTC. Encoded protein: CASSQGGQGGYEQYF.

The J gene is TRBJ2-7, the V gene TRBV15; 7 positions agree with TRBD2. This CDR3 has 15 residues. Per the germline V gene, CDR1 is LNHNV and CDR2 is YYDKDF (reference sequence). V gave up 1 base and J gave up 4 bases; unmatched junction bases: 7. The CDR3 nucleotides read TGTGCCACCAGCAGAGGGGGAGGGGCAGGATACGAGCAGTACTTC. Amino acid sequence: CATSRGGGAGYEQYF.

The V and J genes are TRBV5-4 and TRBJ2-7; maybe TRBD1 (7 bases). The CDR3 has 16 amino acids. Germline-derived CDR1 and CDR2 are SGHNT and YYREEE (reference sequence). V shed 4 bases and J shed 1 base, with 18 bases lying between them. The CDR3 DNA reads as TGTGCCAGCAGCCTGGGGGGCAGGGGGGCATCCTACGAGCAGTACTTC. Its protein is CASSLGGRGASYEQYF.

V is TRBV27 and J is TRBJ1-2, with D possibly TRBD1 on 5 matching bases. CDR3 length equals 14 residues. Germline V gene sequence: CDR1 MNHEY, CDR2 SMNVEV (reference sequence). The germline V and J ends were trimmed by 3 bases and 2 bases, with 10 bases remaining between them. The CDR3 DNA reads TGTGCCAGCAGTTTGACAGTCACAAACTATGGCTACACCTTC. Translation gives CASSLTVTNYGYTF.

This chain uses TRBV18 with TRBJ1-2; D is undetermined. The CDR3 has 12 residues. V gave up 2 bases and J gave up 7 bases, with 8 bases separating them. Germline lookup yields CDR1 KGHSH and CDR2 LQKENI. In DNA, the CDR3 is TGTGCCAGCTCACCAACGGTCGGTGGCTACACCTTC. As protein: CASSPTVGGYTF.